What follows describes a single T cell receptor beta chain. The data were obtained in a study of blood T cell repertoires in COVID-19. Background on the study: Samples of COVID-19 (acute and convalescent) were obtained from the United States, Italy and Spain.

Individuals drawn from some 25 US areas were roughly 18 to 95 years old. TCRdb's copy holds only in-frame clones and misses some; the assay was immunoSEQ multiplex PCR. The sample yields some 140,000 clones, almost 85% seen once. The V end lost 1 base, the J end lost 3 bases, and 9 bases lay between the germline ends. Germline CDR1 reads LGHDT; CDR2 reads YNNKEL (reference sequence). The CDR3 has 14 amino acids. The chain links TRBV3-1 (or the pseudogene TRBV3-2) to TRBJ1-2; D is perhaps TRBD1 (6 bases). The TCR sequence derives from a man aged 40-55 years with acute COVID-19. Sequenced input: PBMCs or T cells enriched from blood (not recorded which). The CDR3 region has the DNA TGTGCCAGCAGCCAAGGACCAGGGGACTATGGCTACACCTTC. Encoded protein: CASSQGPGDYGYTF.